The sample holds one count of the clone carrying this TCR beta chain. Some clones are missing from TCRdb's copy, which holds only in-frame ones; the method was immunoSEQ multiplex PCR. Here the sample spans 150,000 to 200,000 clones, around nine tenths being singletons. The data derive from a study of blood T cell repertoires in COVID-19. Overall study context: COVID-19 samples, acute and convalescent, were from the United States, Italy and Spain.

V was shortened by 4 bases and J by 9 bases, with 14 bases between the two germline ends. The CDR3 totals 14 residues. Germline lookup yields CDR1 SGHRS and CDR2 YFSETQ. The chain employs TRBV5-1 and TRBJ1-6; TRBD1 is a possible D gene (5 bases). This clonotype was sampled from a woman in her sixties or seventies with COVID-19, enrolled during active disease. The sample was peripheral blood. CDR3 loop: CASSETAGLSPLHF. CDR3 DNA sequence: TGCGCCAGCAGCGAAACGGCGGGGCTTTCACCCCTCCACTTT.